This TCR beta chain stems from a study of early T cells in non-severe SARS-CoV-2 infection. Study in general: The study sequenced bulk RNA from unsorted whole blood, with chains unpaired.

TCRdb reprocessed the 5' RACE reads with MiXCR, giving one entry per CDR3 protein. The table lists 100,000 to 130,000 distinct CDR3 sequences, 12% of them singletons. In its sample, this clonotype was seen many times. This CDR3 has 19 residues. Deletions cut 4 bases from V and 0 bases from J, with 19 bases between. Germline CDR1 MNHNS, CDR2 SASEGT. Source material: whole blood. The origin of this receptor is an adult who was a healthcare worker with PCR-confirmed SARS-CoV-2 infection or an uninfected control (not recorded which). The V gene is TRBV6-1, the J gene TRBJ2-6; tentative D call: TRBD2 (6 bases). CDR3 bases: TGTGCCAGCAGTGTAAGGGCCGGACGGGAGAGCTCTGGGGCCAACGTCCTGACTTTC. The encoded protein is CASSVRAGRESSGANVLTF.